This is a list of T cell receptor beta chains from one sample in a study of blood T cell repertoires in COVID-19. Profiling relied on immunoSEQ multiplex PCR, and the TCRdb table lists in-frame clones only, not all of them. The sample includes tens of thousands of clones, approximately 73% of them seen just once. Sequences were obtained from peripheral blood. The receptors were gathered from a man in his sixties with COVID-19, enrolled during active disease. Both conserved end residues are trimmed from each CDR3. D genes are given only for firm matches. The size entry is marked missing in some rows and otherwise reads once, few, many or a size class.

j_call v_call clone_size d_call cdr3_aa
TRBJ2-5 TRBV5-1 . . ASSLVLQETQY
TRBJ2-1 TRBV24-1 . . ATARSNNEQF
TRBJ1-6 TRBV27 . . ASSVYGTTGSPLH
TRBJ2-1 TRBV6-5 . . ASRTGQFNEQF
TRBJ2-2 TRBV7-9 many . ASSPGTTDTGELF
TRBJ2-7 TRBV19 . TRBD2 ASSMGLAGAKTEQY
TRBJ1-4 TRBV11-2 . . ASSLPGGFEKLF
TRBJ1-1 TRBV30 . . ASQGGMDTEAF
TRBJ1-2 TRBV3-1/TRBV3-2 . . ASSPFTEGGVYT
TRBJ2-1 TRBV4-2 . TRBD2 ASSQGGREGQYEQF
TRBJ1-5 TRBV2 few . AGSRGQGGQPQH
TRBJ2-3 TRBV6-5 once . ASLFQGTDTQY
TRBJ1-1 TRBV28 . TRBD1 ASRRQGAPTEAF
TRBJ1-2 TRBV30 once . AWYRWPYGYGYT
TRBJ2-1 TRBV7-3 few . ASSPQGGAYNEQF
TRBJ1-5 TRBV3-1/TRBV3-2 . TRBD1 ASSIQGSNQPQH
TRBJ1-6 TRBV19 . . ASREGAHNSPLH
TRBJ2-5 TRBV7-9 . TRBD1 ASSSTTGLQTQY
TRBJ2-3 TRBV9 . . ASSDYTDTQY
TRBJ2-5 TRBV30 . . AWSLRETQY
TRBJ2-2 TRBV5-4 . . ASSLGSRERTGELF
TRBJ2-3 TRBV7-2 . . ASSLAGGPFDTQY
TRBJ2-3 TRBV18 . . ASSRSGDTQY
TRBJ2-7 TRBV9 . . ASSGLGADEQY
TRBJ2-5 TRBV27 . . ASSPAERGSQY
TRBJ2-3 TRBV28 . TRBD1 ASSLVAGGITDTQY